The 17 T cell receptor beta chains below come from one sample, sequenced in a study of T-cell memory formation after mild COVID-19. TCRdb ran MiXCR on the 5' RACE reads and lists one entry per CDR3 protein. The data show about 260,000 distinct CDR3 sequences, roughly 8.2% seen once. The sample consisted of PBMCs or a T cell subset sorted from them (not recorded which). These receptors were collected from a man aged 18 to 29 who had mild COVID-19 (a few samples of this study predate the infection). Cell type and time point are not known.

Only a few counts were recorded for this clonotype. The rearrangement uses TRBV15 and TRBJ2-5; D is unclear. The germline V gene encodes CDR1 LNHNV and CDR2 YYDKDF (reference sequence). This CDR3 has 13 amino acids. The V end was cut by 0 bases, the J end by 5 bases, with 7 bases between. The CDR3 DNA reads as TGTGCCACCAGCAGAGATCGGAGTGAGACCCAGTACTTC. This translates into CATSRDRSETQYF.

V is TRBV4-2 and J is TRBJ2-4; 11 bases are a match to TRBD1. After removal of 0 bases from V and 8 bases from J, the junction contained 9 bases not matched to a gene. From germline, CDR1 is LGHNA and CDR2 YNFKEQ. This CDR3 is 17 amino acids long. CDR3: CASSQDWAGTGGYIQYF. The CDR3 bases are TGTGCCAGCAGCCAAGATTGGGCGGGGACAGGGGGATACATTCAGTACTTC.

The chain recombines TRBV20-1 with TRBJ2-4; D call uncertain. CDR3 length equals 15 residues. Germline V CDR1 and CDR2: DFQATT, SNEGSKA (reference sequence). Trimming removed 3 bases from V and 2 bases from J, with 14 bases in between. Here the CDR3 DNA reads TGCAGTGCTAGCCCCACGTCGAGATCCAAAAACATTCAGTACTTC. As protein: CSASPTSRSKNIQYF.

The V gene is TRBV12-5, the J gene TRBJ2-1, with a possible D match to TRBD2 (5 bases). CDR3 length: 12 residues. The germline CDR1 and CDR2 sequences are LGHNT and FRNRAP. The V and J ends lost 5 bases and 9 bases respectively, with 11 bases between them. In DNA, the CDR3 is TGTGCTAGTGGTCTGAGGGCTGCTGAGCAGTTCTTC. It codes for CASGLRAAEQFF.

The chain employs TRBV7-2 and TRBJ2-1; possibly TRBD2 for D (5 bases). CDR1 SGHTA and CDR2 FQGNSA come from the germline V gene. This CDR3 comprises 15 residues. V was pared by 4 bases and J by 7 bases, with 17 bases between. In nucleotides, the CDR3 is TGTGCCAGCAGCTCAGGACTTGTCGGAGGAAATGAGCAGTTCTTC. This codes for CASSSGLVGGNEQFF.

At least ten counts were recorded for this clonotype. The CDR3 here is CASSQRDTARDYTF. CDR3 nucleotide sequence: TGTGCCAGCAGCCAAAGGGACACCGCCAGAGACTACACCTTC. The V and J genes are TRBV7-3 and TRBJ1-2; perhaps TRBD1 as D (6 bases). This CDR3 is 14 amino acids long. The V and J ends lost 5 bases and 10 bases respectively, with 20 bases between them. The germline CDR1 and CDR2 sequences are SGHTA and FQGTGA.

This clonotype appeared many times. The genes are TRBV7-2 and TRBJ2-2, with D perhaps TRBD1 (5 bases). The CDR3 loop spans 13 amino acids. Trimming pared 1 base from V and 7 bases from J, leaving 7 bases between. CDR1 is SGHTA, CDR2 FQGNSA, per germline. CDR3 DNA: TGTGCCAGCAGCTTAGATCAGGGCGGGGAGCTGTTTTTT. This encodes CASSLDQGGELFF.

The CDR3 DNA reads as TGTGCCAGCAGTGAATATCTAGCGGGGGGACCCACAGATACGCAGTATTTT. Translation: CASSEYLAGGPTDTQYF. The J gene is TRBJ2-3, the V gene TRBV25-1, with 11 bases matching TRBD2. V was pared by 0 bases and J by 2 bases, with 4 bases of the junction left unmatched. The CDR3 has 17 residues. Germline CDR1 and CDR2: MGHDK and SYGVNS.

This clonotype was observed a single time. V usage is TRBV7-3 and J usage is TRBJ2-3; TRBD2 matches at 7 bases. V trimming: 2 bases; J trimming: 3 bases; junction bases outside the gene matches: 5. Germline CDR1 reads SGHTA; CDR2 reads FQGTGA. The CDR3 consists of 15 residues. CDR3 loop: CASSLRGVVTDTQYF. CDR3 nucleotides: TGTGCCAGCAGCTTACGGGGGGTGGTTACAGATACGCAGTATTTT. Looking up the rest from reference TRBV7-3 and TRBJ2-3 gives the full variable domain: GAGVSQTPSNKVTEKGKYVELRCDPISGHTALYWYRQSLGQGPEFLIYFQGTGAADDSGLPNDRFFAVRPEGSVSTLKIQRTERGDSAVYLCASSLRGVVTDTQYFGPGTRLTVL.

This clonotype was observed a few times. V is TRBV29-1 and J is TRBJ2-1, with D perhaps matching TRBD1 (7 bases). The ends were cut back, 6 bases at V and 9 bases at J, with 15 bases in the middle. CDR1 is SQVTM and CDR2 is ANQGSEA in the germline V gene. The CDR3 runs 12 residues. The CDR3 sequence: CSVGPRGVEQFF. CDR3 DNA sequence: TGCAGCGTCGGACCCAGGGGGGTTGAGCAGTTCTTC.

This chain joins TRBV27 and TRBJ2-7; TRBD2 agrees at 7 bases. There are 12 residues in the CDR3. CDR1 is MNHEY and CDR2 is SMNVEV in the germline V gene (reference sequence). With V trimmed by 7 bases and J by 3 bases, 3 bases remained unmatched. CDR3 residues: CASTGGRYEQYF. The CDR3 coding sequence is TGTGCCAGCACGGGAGGCCGCTACGAGCAGTACTTC.

This clonotype was detected a few times. V is TRBV4-3 and J is TRBJ2-7, with a possible D match to TRBD2 (5 bases). There are 14 residues in the CDR3. Per the germline V gene, CDR1 is LGHNA and CDR2 is YSLEER. V lost 0 bases, J lost 4 bases, and 10 bases lay in between. CDR3 residues: CASSQDIGSYEQYF. CDR3 DNA: TGCGCCAGCAGCCAAGATATAGGGAGTTACGAGCAGTACTTC.

Only a few counts were recorded for this clonotype. The chain uses TRBV7-2 and TRBJ1-1; possibly TRBD1 for D (5 bases). In germline, CDR1 is SGHTA, CDR2 FQGNSA. Trimming took 3 bases from V and 8 from J, leaving 16 bases between them. The CDR3 length is 14 residues. The CDR3: CASSLGEGGTEAFF. The CDR3 coding sequence is TGTGCCAGCAGCTTGGGCGAAGGAGGGACGGAAGCTTTCTTT.

The chain uses TRBV9 and TRBJ2-7, with TRBD2 identical over 7 bases. Germline trimming cut 0 bases from V and 4 bases from J; bases unmatched to any gene: 10. The CDR3 is made up of 16 amino acids. Germline V gene lookup returns CDR1 SGDLS and CDR2 YYNGEE. The CDR3 DNA is TGTGCCAGCAGCGTAGCTGAAATAGCGGGCCTATACGAGCAGTACTTC. Amino acids: CASSVAEIAGLYEQYF.

This clonotype appeared a few times. The chain uses TRBV7-9 and TRBJ2-7, with a weak D call TRBD2 (5 bases). The CDR3 covers 15 residues. Germline V lookup: CDR1 SEHNR, CDR2 FQNEAQ (reference sequence). V lost 0 bases and J lost 0, with 9 bases in between. Written as DNA, the CDR3 is TGTGCCAGCAGCTTAGCGGAGGCGAGCTCCTACGAGCAGTACGTC. As protein: CASSLAEASSYEQYV.

This clonotype has more than one count but fewer than ten. This chain links TRBV7-2 with TRBJ2-6, with 9 bases matching TRBD2. Germline CDR1 is SGHTA and CDR2 is FQGNSA. This CDR3 spans 16 amino acids. The V and J ends lost 5 bases and 0 bases, in that order; junction bases with no gene match: 2. As DNA, the CDR3 is TGTGCCAGCAGCAGAGCGGGGGGCTCTGGGGCCAACGTCCTGACTTTC. Translation gives CASSRAGGSGANVLTF.

This sequence joins TRBV10-3 and TRBJ2-5; D is possibly TRBD1 (5 bases). The CDR3 contains 17 residues. V lost 0 bases and J 2 bases, leaving 16 bases between the germline ends. The germline V gene encodes CDR1 ENHRY and CDR2 SYGVKD. The CDR3 region is CAISESTSQGKQETQYF. CDR3 DNA sequence: TGTGCCATCAGTGAGTCGACGTCCCAGGGAAAACAAGAGACCCAGTACTTC.